Presented here are 4 T cell receptor beta chains from one specimen sequenced in a study of cytomegalovirus exposure and HLA in healthy donors. The study ran its PCR with 60 Vbeta and 13 Jbeta primers. Generated by immunoSEQ multiplex PCR, the TCRdb table keeps only in-frame clones and is missing some. The table has under 150,000 clones, around 72% seen once. The material sequenced was PBMCs. The receptors originated from a woman aged 18 to 35 in good health and CMV-seronegative.

The V call is TRBV5-6, the J call TRBJ2-3; 10 bases align to TRBD2. Germline V lookup: CDR1 SGHDT, CDR2 YYEEEE. There are 16 residues in the CDR3. V gave up 3 bases and J gave up 2 bases; unmatched junction bases: 6. This CDR3 reads CASSSWTSGYTDTQYF. Written as DNA, the CDR3 is TGTGCCAGCAGCTCCTGGACTAGCGGTTACACAGATACGCAGTATTTT.

The chain combines TRBV14 with TRBJ2-7; maybe TRBD2 (6 bases). The CDR3 loop spans 13 amino acids. V lost 4 bases and J 3 bases, leaving 10 bases between the germline ends. The V gene's germline CDR1 is SGHDN and CDR2 FVKESK. This CDR3 is CASSLGEVYEQYF. The CDR3 DNA follows: TGTGCCAGCAGCCTAGGGGAGGTCTACGAGCAGTACTTC.

In regard to this clone: One end of the junction does not line up with germline, which may come from a read error. DNA of the CDR3: TGTTCCAGCAGCTTAGCGCAGGGGGGTACTAAAGCTTTCTTT. This codes for CSSSLAQGGTKAFF. V and J are TRBV7-9 and TRBJ1-1, with 7 bases lining up with TRBD1. Germline V gives CDR1 SEHNR, CDR2 FQNEAQ (reference sequence). This CDR3 contains 14 residues.

The chain combines TRBV6-4 with TRBJ2-2; 7 nucleotides align to TRBD1. This CDR3 region has 15 residues. The germline V gene has CDR1 MRHNA and CDR2 SNTAGT. The trim removed 2 bases at V and 4 bases at J, leaving 4 bases unmatched. This CDR3 is CASSDEGASTGELFF. The CDR3 DNA reads as TGTGCCAGCAGTGACGAGGGGGCGAGCACCGGGGAGCTGTTTTTT.